The 14 T cell receptor beta chains reported below all come from one sample, sequenced in a study of beta chain features in type 1 diabetes. The investigators reverse transcribed all of the isolated RNA, so they sequenced expressed TCRB transcripts. Libraries were prepared by immunoSEQ multiplex PCR; TCRdb keeps only in-frame clonotypes and omits some of them. This table holds about 320,000 clones, 12% to 15% found once. The sample comprised central memory CD4+ T cells from blood. The source is a man aged 30-40 years in good health.

This clone showed up just a few times. The chain combines TRBV11-3 with TRBJ1-3; 7 bases are a match to TRBD1. CDR1 and CDR2 (germline): SGHNT, YENEEA. Trimming cost V 5 bases and J 4 bases; bases outside gene matches: 2. This CDR3 is built from 13 residues. CDR3 bases: TGTGCCAGCAGCCCGACAGGGGGAAACACCATATATTTT. Translated: CASSPTGGNTIYF.

This clone was found a few times. This sequence joins TRBV29-1 and TRBJ1-6; 8 positions match TRBD1. V lost 5 bases, J lost 6 bases, and 3 bases stayed unmatched. From germline, CDR1 is SQVTM and CDR2 ANQGSEA. The CDR3 is 13 amino acids. The CDR3 here is CSVTTGGNSPLHF. CDR3 nucleotide sequence: TGCAGCGTTACTACAGGGGGTAATTCACCCCTCCACTTT. Filled out from reference TRBV29-1 and TRBJ1-6, the complete variable domain reads SAVISQKPSRDICQRGTSLTIQCQVDSQVTMMFWYRQQPGQSLTLIATANQGSEATYESGFVIDKFPISRPNLTFSTLTVSNMSPEDSSIYLCSVTTGGNSPLHFGNGTRLTVT.

A few counts support this clone. The V call is TRBV6-1, the J call TRBJ2-2, with a tentative D call TRBD2 (5 bases). Trimming shortened V by 0 bases and J by 3 bases, and 8 bases separated the two germline ends. The CDR3 spans 15 residues. Per germline, CDR1 MNHNS and CDR2 SASEGT. The DNA for the CDR3 is TGTGCCAGCAGTGAAGCGCCGGGGTACACCGGGGAGCTGTTTTTT. It is translated as CASSEAPGYTGELFF.

The table lists this clone with many counts. The V call is TRBV28, the J call TRBJ1-1, with D unclear. Trimming shortened V by 7 bases and J by 5 bases, and 11 bases separated the two germline ends. CDR3 length: 12 residues. CDR1 and CDR2 from the germline V gene are MDHEN and SYDVKM. CDR3 DNA sequence: TGTGCCAGCACCCCCGGGTGGACTGAAGCTTTCTTT. It yields the protein CASTPGWTEAFF.

This clone has ten or more counts. The chain uses TRBV13 and TRBJ2-3, with D unresolved. Looked up from germline, CDR1 is PRHDT and CDR2 is FYEKMQ (reference sequence). V was trimmed by 4 bases and J by 5 bases, leaving 7 bases between them. The CDR3 sequence is 12 residues long. This CDR3 is CASSSSGDTQYF. The CDR3 coding sequence is TGTGCCAGCAGCTCCTCAGGAGATACGCAGTATTTT.

The J gene is TRBJ2-3, the V gene TRBV2, with a weak D call TRBD1 (6 bases). This CDR3 is 13 amino acids long. The V gene's germline CDR1 is SNHLY and CDR2 FYNNEI. V lost 6 bases and J lost 4, with 11 bases in between. The CDR3: CASSRTVPDTQYF. Written as DNA, the CDR3 is TGTGCCAGCAGCCGGACAGTCCCAGATACGCAGTATTTT. Variable domain in full (rest from reference TRBV2 and TRBJ2-3): EPEVTQTPSHQVTQMGQEVILRCVPISNHLYFYWYRQILGQKVEFLVSFYNNEISEKSEIFDDQFSVERPDGSNFTLKIRSTKLEDSAMYFCASSRTVPDTQYFGPGTRLTVL.

The chain recombines TRBV29-1 with TRBJ1-1; 8 bases are a match to TRBD1. The CDR3 loop spans 13 amino acids. V lost 8 bases to trimming and J lost 4 bases; unmatched junction nucleotides: 9. Germline V gives CDR1 SQVTM, CDR2 ANQGSEA. The CDR3 here is CSIGQGGRTEAFF. CDR3 bases: TGCAGCATAGGACAGGGAGGTCGCACTGAAGCTTTCTTT. Looking up the rest from reference TRBV29-1 and TRBJ1-1 gives the full variable domain: SAVISQKPSRDICQRGTSLTIQCQVDSQVTMMFWYRQQPGQSLTLIATANQGSEATYESGFVIDKFPISRPNLTFSTLTVSNMSPEDSSIYLCSIGQGGRTEAFFGQGTRLTVV.

There are a few counts of this clone. The rearrangement uses TRBV4-1 and TRBJ1-6; D remains ambiguous. The length of the CDR3 is 12 residues. From germline, CDR1 is MGHRA and CDR2 YSYEKL. Trimming took 5 bases from V and 13 from J, leaving 12 bases between them. The DNA of the CDR3 is TGCGCCAGCAGCACTCGGTCCTCTCCCCTCCACTTT. This encodes CASSTRSSPLHF.

This clone has a handful of counts. This chain connects TRBV6-5 to TRBJ1-1; unclear D gene. The length of the CDR3 is 12 residues. CDR1 is MNHEY, CDR2 SVGAGI, per germline. Deletions cut 5 bases from V and 2 bases from J, with 6 bases between. The CDR3 spells CASSTVNTEAFF. The CDR3 nucleotides read TGTGCCAGCAGTACCGTAAACACTGAAGCTTTCTTT.

Details on this clone: This clone may be a read error of a much larger clone one base away. Other DNA sequences within the sample encode an identical CDR3. This rearrangement joins TRBV11-2 to TRBJ1-2; 8 positions agree with TRBD1. The CDR3 runs to 14 residues. CDR1 is SGHAT, CDR2 FQNNGV, per germline. V shed 3 bases and J 4 bases; nucleotides not matched to a gene: 4. The CDR3 protein is CASSLGTGGYGYTF. Written as DNA, the CDR3 is TGTGCCAGCAGCTTGGGGACAGGAGGCTATGGCTACACCTTC. Variable domain in full (rest from reference TRBV11-2 and TRBJ1-2): EAGVAQSPRYKIIEKRQSVAFWCNPISGHATLYWYQQILGQGPKLLIQFQNNGVVDDSQLPKDRFSAERLKGVDSTLKIQPAKLEDSAVYLCASSLGTGGYGYTFGSGTRLTVV.

This clone was found many times. This sequence joins TRBV7-9 and TRBJ2-1; 7 bases agree with TRBD2. CDR3 length: 15 residues. From germline, CDR1 is SEHNR and CDR2 FQNEAQ (reference sequence). V lost 0 bases and J lost 4; bases outside the gene matches: 3. CDR3 amino acids: CASSLAQRGYNEQFF. In DNA form, the CDR3 reads TGTGCCAGCAGCTTAGCCCAGCGGGGTTACAATGAGCAGTTCTTC.

Concerning this clone itself: Other DNA sequences from this sample encode an identical CDR3 as well. The chain uses TRBV7-2 and TRBJ1-4; D perhaps matches TRBD1 (5 bases). Germline V CDR1 and CDR2: SGHTA, FQGNSA. CDR3 length equals 15 residues. V was clipped by 3 bases and J by 6 bases, with 14 bases between them. CDR3 coding DNA: TGTGCCAGCAGCTTGGCGTTTGGGGCTTATGAAAAACTGTTTTTT. As protein: CASSLAFGAYEKLFF.

This clone was counted between two and nine times. The rearrangement links TRBV6-1 to TRBJ2-1; 7 bases are a match to TRBD1. The CDR3 length is 14 residues. The junction had 10 bases not matched to a gene; V was cut back by 5 bases and J by 9 bases. From germline, CDR1 is MNHNS and CDR2 SASEGT. Here the CDR3 DNA reads TGTGCCAGCAGTAAAGGGGGCAGGGCAGGTGAGCAGTTCTTC. Its translation is CASSKGGRAGEQFF.

This chain uses TRBV2 with TRBJ2-1; 9 bases are shared with TRBD2. Germline CDR1 is SNHLY and CDR2 is FYNNEI. Trimming removed 5 bases from V and 7 bases from J; junction bases left unmatched: 12. The CDR3 contains 16 residues. The CDR3 here is CASSPMGLAGYNEQFF. The CDR3 bases are TGTGCCAGCAGTCCCATGGGGCTAGCGGGGTATAATGAGCAGTTCTTC.